This T cell receptor beta chain emerged from a study of T-cell memory formation after mild COVID-19. TCRdb re-analysed the 5' RACE reads in MiXCR, keeping a single row per CDR3 protein. The table lists 210,000 or so distinct CDR3 sequences, about 27% of them singletons. This clonotype was observed a handful of times. This TCR was recovered from an adult woman who had mild COVID-19 (a few samples of this study predate the infection). Cell type and time point are not known. Sequencing input: PBMCs or a T cell subset sorted from them (not recorded which).

The DNA for the CDR3 is TGTGCCAGCAGCGTGGGAGATAGCACAGATACGCAGTATTTT. As protein: CASSVGDSTDTQYF. The J gene is TRBJ2-3, the V gene TRBV9; maybe TRBD2 (5 bases). The CDR3 has 14 amino acids. Germline CDR1 SGDLS, CDR2 YYNGEE. The V gene lost 2 bases and the J gene lost 0 bases, with 7 bases spanning the gap. The whole variable domain, filled in from reference TRBV9 and TRBJ2-3, reads DSGVTQTPKHLITATGQRVTLRCSPRSGDLSVYWYQQSLDQGLQFLIQYYNGEERAKGNILERFSAQQFPDLHSELNLSSLELGDSALYFCASSVGDSTDTQYFGPGTRLTVL.